The sequence of this TCR beta chain was determined in a study of T cell responses to AZD1222 COVID-19 vaccine. The CDR3 is 15 amino acids. Trimming at V came to 2 bases and at J to 1 base, leaving 1 base not matched to a gene. Germline values: CDR1 MNHNY, CDR2 SVGAGI (reference sequence). Assay: immunoSEQ multiplex PCR; the TCRdb copy retains only in-frame clones and omits some. Among about 29,000 clones, over 90% were seen once, and the ten largest hold 7.5% to 10%. The chain combines TRBV6-6 with TRBJ1-5, with 8 bases fitting TRBD1. The material sequenced was peripheral blood, taken on day 0 of AZD1222 vaccination. The clonotype was recovered from an adult in good health. The CDR3 sequence is CASSYDRGSNQPQHF. The CDR3 DNA reads as TGTGCCAGCAGTTACGACAGGGGAAGCAATCAGCCCCAGCATTTT.